The 15 T cell receptor beta chains below come from one sample, sequenced in a study of T cell responses to AZD1222 COVID-19 vaccine. Here immunoSEQ multiplex PCR was the method, and the copy in TCRdb shows in-frame clones only, minus some. The data contain under 110,000 clones, around 87% of them singletons. The sequenced sample was peripheral blood, obtained 28 days after the second AZD1222 dose. The source of these receptors is an adult who received the AZD1222 COVID-19 vaccine.

This clone is a singleton in its sample. The chain employs TRBV28 and TRBJ2-4; possibly TRBD1 or TRBD2 for D (6 bases each). The V end was cut by 5 bases, the J end by 2 bases, with 19 bases between. Germline V lookup: CDR1 MDHEN, CDR2 SYDVKM. There are 17 residues in the CDR3. DNA for the CDR3: TGTGCCAGCAGTCCCCCCCAGGGGCGGGGTTCCAAAAACATTCAGTACTTC. Its translation is CASSPPQGRGSKNIQYF. The full variable domain, in which reference TRBV28 and TRBJ2-4 provide the parts outside the CDR3, is DVKVTQSSRYLVKRTGEKVFLECVQDMDHENMFWYRQDPGLGLRLIYFSYDVKMKEKGDIPEGYSVSREKKERFSLILESASTNQTSMYLCASSPPQGRGSKNIQYFGAGTRLSVL.

The CDR3, as DNA: TGTGCCAGCAGTCCTACAGGGACCTATGAGCAGTTCTTC. Translating it yields CASSPTGTYEQFF. The chain uses TRBV12-3 or TRBV12-4 and TRBJ2-1; perhaps TRBD1 as D (6 bases). This CDR3 is built from 13 residues. Deletions cut 5 bases from V and 8 bases from J, with 13 bases between.

J is TRBJ2-2 and V is TRBV7-2; TRBD1 might be the D (5 bases). The CDR3 covers 15 residues. V was pared by 0 bases and J by 5 bases, with 10 bases between. The germline V gene encodes CDR1 SGHTA and CDR2 FQGNSA. Here the CDR3 reads CASSLAQGATGELFF. The DNA of the CDR3 is TGTGCCAGCAGCTTAGCGCAAGGGGCAACCGGGGAGCTGTTTTTT.

V usage is TRBV6-1 and J usage is TRBJ1-2, with D possibly matching TRBD1 (5 bases). Germline loops: CDR1 MNHNS, CDR2 SASEGT. CDR3 length: 14 residues. V lost 2 bases, J lost 7 bases, and 14 bases lay in between. The CDR3 sequence is CASSEPSPGGGYTF. The CDR3 DNA is TGTGCCAGCAGTGAACCCTCCCCGGGGGGTGGCTACACCTTC.

The chain combines TRBV5-5 with TRBJ1-5; D is undetermined. The CDR3 is 14 amino acids. Trimming left V 1 base short and J 7 bases short, with 12 bases between. Germline values: CDR1 SGHKS, CDR2 YYEKEE (reference sequence). CDR3 region: CASSLRSAGQPQHF. CDR3 DNA: TGTGCCAGCAGCTTGCGATCGGCTGGCCAGCCCCAGCATTTT. The variable domain in full, with the rest retrieved from reference TRBV5-5 and TRBJ1-5, is DAGVTQSPTHLIKTRGQQVTLRCSPISGHKSVSWYQQVLGQGPQFIFQYYEKEERGRGNFPDRFSARQFPNYSSELNVNALLLGDSALYLCASSLRSAGQPQHFGDGTRLSIL.

The chain recombines TRBV7-2 with TRBJ2-7; D gene unclear. The CDR3 is 12 amino acids. Germline CDR1 reads SGHTA; CDR2 reads FQGNSA. V lost 4 bases and J lost 6, with 10 bases in between. CDR3 DNA: TGTGCCAGCAGCTCACAAAGACTCGAGCAGTACTTC. Its protein product is CASSSQRLEQYF.

The chain couples TRBV4-2 to TRBJ1-2; 8 bases line up with TRBD1. Germline CDR1 LGHNA, CDR2 YNFKEQ. Trimming removed 4 bases from V and 5 bases from J; junction bases left unmatched: 3. This CDR3 is 13 amino acids long. In nucleotides, the CDR3 is TGTGCCAGCAGCCCCCGGGACAGGTATGGCTACACCTTC. Amino acid sequence: CASSPRDRYGYTF.

CDR3 in amino acids: CASSPGQINYGYTF. The CDR3 nucleotides read TGTGCCAGCAGCCCAGGACAGATTAACTATGGCTACACCTTC. J is TRBJ1-2 and V is TRBV28; the D gene is possibly TRBD1 (6 bases). Germline CDR1 is MDHEN and CDR2 is SYDVKM. The CDR3 loop spans 14 amino acids. The V gene lost 6 bases and the J gene lost 1 base, with 12 bases spanning the gap.

V usage is TRBV27 and J usage is TRBJ2-7; D is uncertain. V was pared by 0 bases and J by 1 base, with 7 bases between. Germline V CDR1 and CDR2: MNHEY, SMNVEV (reference sequence). There are 14 residues in the CDR3. CDR3 DNA sequence: TGTGCCAGCAGTTTATCGACGGAGTCCTACGAGCAGTACTTC. It is translated as CASSLSTESYEQYF.

V gene TRBV28 combines with J gene TRBJ1-5; TRBD1 matches 12 bases. V shed 5 bases, J shed 6 bases, and the junction held 8 bases outside the gene matches. CDR1 and CDR2 (germline): MDHEN, SYDVKM. The CDR3 extends over 16 amino acids. The CDR3 DNA is TGTGCCAGCAGTCGGGACAGGGGGCTACAGGGTCAGCCCCAGCATTTT. It encodes CASSRDRGLQGQPQHF.

There are a few counts of this clone. This chain links TRBV10-3 with TRBJ2-7; TRBD1 is a possible D gene (6 bases). The CDR3 has 11 amino acids. Germline lookup yields CDR1 ENHRY and CDR2 SYGVKD. CDR3 nucleotide sequence: TGTGCGGTAGGACAGACCTACGAGCAGTACTTC. Translating it yields CAVGQTYEQYF.

The rearrangement links TRBV5-4 to TRBJ1-6; D perhaps matches TRBD1 (6 bases). Germline CDR1 and CDR2: SGHNT and YYREEE (reference sequence). This CDR3 spans 15 amino acids. V was trimmed by 4 bases and J by 7 bases, leaving 15 bases between them. CDR3 sequence reads: CASSPWTDLNSPLHF. In DNA form, the CDR3 reads TGTGCCAGCAGCCCCTGGACAGATCTAAATTCACCCCTCCACTTT.

The rearrangement links TRBV19 to TRBJ2-2; 7 bases match TRBD1. J gave up 5 bases and V 8 bases, and 14 bases lay outside the gene matches. CDR1 LNHDA and CDR2 SQIVND come from the germline V gene (reference sequence). The CDR3 loop spans 16 amino acids. The CDR3 region has the DNA TGTGCCAGTTCTTTAGGGGGCAGGGCGGTAACCGGGGAGCTGTTTTTT. Its translation: CASSLGGRAVTGELFF. Using reference TRBV19 and TRBJ2-2 for the parts outside the CDR3, the full variable domain is DGGITQSPKYLFRKEGQNVTLSCEQNLNHDAMYWYRQDPGQGLRLIYYSQIVNDFQKGDIAEGYSVSREKKESFPLTVTSAQKNPTAFYLCASSLGGRAVTGELFFGEGSRLTVL.

The chain employs TRBV14 and TRBJ1-5; D not resolved. Germline CDR1 reads SGHDN; CDR2 reads FVKESK. The V end lost 5 bases, the J end lost 0 bases, and 23 bases lay between the germline ends. This CDR3 comprises 19 residues. CDR3 loop: CASSLKSRVSRYSNQPQHF. The DNA for the CDR3 is TGTGCCAGCAGCTTAAAGTCGAGGGTTTCCCGGTATAGCAATCAGCCCCAGCATTTT.

This clone occurred once. The CDR3 is CASSWDVTYEQYF. For the CDR3, the DNA is TGTGCCAGCAGTTGGGACGTGACCTACGAGCAGTACTTC. The chain uses TRBV27 and TRBJ2-7, with D perhaps given as TRBD1 or TRBD2 (5 bases each). This CDR3 comprises 13 residues. CDR1 MNHEY and CDR2 SMNVEV come from the germline V gene (reference sequence). With 4 bases removed from V and 2 bases from J, the gap between germline ends came to 9 bases.